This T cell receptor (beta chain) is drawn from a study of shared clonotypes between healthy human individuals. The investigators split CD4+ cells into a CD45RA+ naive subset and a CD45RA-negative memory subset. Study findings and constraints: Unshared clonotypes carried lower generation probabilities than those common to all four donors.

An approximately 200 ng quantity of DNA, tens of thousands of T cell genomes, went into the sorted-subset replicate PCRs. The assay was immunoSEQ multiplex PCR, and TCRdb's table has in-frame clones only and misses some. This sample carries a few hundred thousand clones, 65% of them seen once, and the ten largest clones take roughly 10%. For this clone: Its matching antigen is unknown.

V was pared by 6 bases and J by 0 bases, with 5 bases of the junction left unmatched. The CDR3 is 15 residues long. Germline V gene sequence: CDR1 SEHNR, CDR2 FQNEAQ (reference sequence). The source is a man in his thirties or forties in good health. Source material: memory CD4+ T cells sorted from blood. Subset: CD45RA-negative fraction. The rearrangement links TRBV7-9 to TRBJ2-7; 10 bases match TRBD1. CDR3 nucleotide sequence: TGTGCCAGCAGGCCGACAGGGGGCAGCTCCTACGAGCAGTACTTC. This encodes CASRPTGGSSYEQYF.